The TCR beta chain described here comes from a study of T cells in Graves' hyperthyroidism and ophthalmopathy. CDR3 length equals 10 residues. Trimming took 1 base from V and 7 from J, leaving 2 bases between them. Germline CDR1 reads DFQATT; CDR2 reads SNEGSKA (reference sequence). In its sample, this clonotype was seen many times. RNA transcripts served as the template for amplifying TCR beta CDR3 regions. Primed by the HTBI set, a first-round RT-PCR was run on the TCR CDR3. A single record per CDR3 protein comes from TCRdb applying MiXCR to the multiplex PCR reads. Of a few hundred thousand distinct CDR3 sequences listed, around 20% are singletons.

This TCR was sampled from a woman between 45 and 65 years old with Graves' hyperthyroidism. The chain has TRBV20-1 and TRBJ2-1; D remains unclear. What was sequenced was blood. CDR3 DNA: TGCAGTGCTAGAGCGAATGAGCAGTTCTTC. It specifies CSARANEQFF.